Presented here are 19 T cell receptor beta chains from one specimen sequenced in a study of cytomegalovirus exposure and HLA in healthy donors. PCR amplification relied on 60 Vbeta primers (plus 13 Jbeta primers). Sequenced by immunoSEQ multiplex PCR; TCRdb stores in-frame clones only, minus some. The sample totals about 200,000 clones; its top ten clones hold roughly 0.98%. Sequencing was performed on PBMCs. The receptor source for this set is a woman aged 25-40 years in good health and CMV-seropositive.

The chain links TRBV11-2 to TRBJ2-5; TRBD1 is a possible D gene (5 bases). CDR1 and CDR2 from the germline V gene are SGHAT and FQNNGV. The CDR3 spans 16 residues. Trimming cost V 1 base and J 1 base, with 13 bases left between them. The CDR3 nucleotides are TGTGCCAGCAGCTTAGGGTTGGGGCAGATCCAAGAGACCCAGTACTTC. It specifies CASSLGLGQIQETQYF.

The chain joins TRBV7-2 to TRBJ2-7; D remains unclear. Looked up from germline, CDR1 is SGHTA and CDR2 is FQGNSA. This CDR3 spans 12 amino acids. V was trimmed by 5 bases and J by 0 bases, leaving 5 bases between them. The CDR3 bases are TGTGCCAGCAGCGAGCGCTCCTACGAGCAGTACTTC. Protein product: CASSERSYEQYF.

The rearrangement uses TRBV19 and TRBJ2-5, with 7 positions matching TRBD1. CDR1 and CDR2 from the germline V gene are LNHDA and SQIVND (reference sequence). The CDR3 extends over 13 amino acids. Trimming removed 5 bases from V and 3 bases from J; junction bases left unmatched: 3. This CDR3 is CASSSGQKETQYF. DNA of the CDR3: TGTGCCAGTAGTTCGGGACAGAAAGAGACCCAGTACTTC.

Notes on this clone: Other DNA sequences in this sample translate to the same CDR3. This chain links TRBV19 with TRBJ1-5, with D tentatively TRBD1 (5 bases). Trimming removed 2 bases at V and 6 bases at J, with 8 bases between. Germline CDR1 reads LNHDA; CDR2 reads SQIVND (reference sequence). CDR3 size: 13 residues. DNA for the CDR3: TGTGCCAGTAGTATACAGGGAAGTCAGCCCCAGCATTTT. Residues: CASSIQGSQPQHF.

The rearrangement links TRBV19 to TRBJ1-5; D remains ambiguous. The ends were cut back, 6 bases at V and 0 bases at J, with 12 bases in the middle. Per germline, CDR1 LNHDA and CDR2 SQIVND (reference sequence). This CDR3 comprises 15 residues. The CDR3 loop is CASSIYRYSNQPQHF. CDR3 nucleotides: TGTGCCAGTAGCATATACCGGTATAGCAATCAGCCCCAGCATTTT.

The V and J genes are TRBV18 and TRBJ1-1; perhaps TRBD1 as D (5 bases). The germline V gene has CDR1 KGHSH and CDR2 LQKENI. V was trimmed by 2 bases and J by 7 bases, leaving 11 bases between them. The CDR3 contains 13 residues. As DNA, the CDR3 is TGTGCCAGCTCACCAAAAACAGGAGTTGAAGCTTTCTTT. Amino acids: CASSPKTGVEAFF.

The chain has TRBV15 and TRBJ1-5; 7 bases map to TRBD1. The junction had 5 bases not matched to a gene; V was cut back by 5 bases and J by 7 bases. The CDR3 sequence is 13 residues long. From germline, CDR1 is LNHNV and CDR2 YYDKDF (reference sequence). DNA for the CDR3: TGTGCCACCAGCCGACAGGGAAAGCAGCCCCAGCATTTT. Its translation is CATSRQGKQPQHF. Looking up the rest from reference TRBV15 and TRBJ1-5 gives the full variable domain: DAMVIQNPRYQVTQFGKPVTLSCSQTLNHNVMYWYQQKSSQAPKLLFHYYDKDFNNEADTPDNFQSRRPNTSFCFLDIRSPGLGDTAMYLCATSRQGKQPQHFGDGTRLSIL.

The V gene is TRBV7-9, the J gene TRBJ2-5; D possibly corresponds to TRBD1 (5 bases). The V end was cut by 5 bases, the J end by 2 bases, with 12 bases between. Germline CDR1 SEHNR, CDR2 FQNEAQ (reference sequence). The CDR3 has 14 residues. The CDR3 region has the DNA TGTGCCAGCAGCACAATACAGGTTCAAGAGACCCAGTACTTC. Translating gives CASSTIQVQETQYF.

The chain employs TRBV10-2 and TRBJ2-3; no firm D call. Germline assignment: CDR1 WSHSY and CDR2 SAAADI. The CDR3 covers 14 residues. V shed 7 bases and J shed 0 bases, with 11 bases lying between them. The CDR3 coding sequence is TGCGCCAGCACCCTACCCGATAGCACAGATACGCAGTATTTT. Its translation: CASTLPDSTDTQYF.

The V gene is TRBV5-6, the J gene TRBJ2-2; TRBD1 matches 7 bases. This CDR3 contains 14 residues. The junction had 6 bases not matched to a gene; V was cut back by 5 bases and J by 5 bases. The germline V gene has CDR1 SGHDT and CDR2 YYEEEE. This CDR3 is CASSWGQLTGELFF. The CDR3 nucleotides read TGTGCCAGCAGTTGGGGACAGCTTACCGGGGAGCTGTTTTTT.

In regard to this clone: Germline is not matched at one junction end, which may reflect a read error. The J gene is TRBJ1-2, the V gene TRBV7-9, with 7 bases matching TRBD1. Germline CDR1 reads SEHNR; CDR2 reads FQNEAQ (reference sequence). The CDR3 length is 16 residues. The CDR3 reads CASSVAGQSILHGYTF. The DNA for the CDR3 is TGTGCCAGCAGCGTAGCGGGACAGAGTATTCTCCACGGCTACACCTTC. The variable domain in full, completed from reference TRBV7-9 and TRBJ1-2, reads DTGVSQNPRHKITKRGQNVTFRCDPISEHNRLYWYRQTLGQGPEFLTYFQNEAQLEKSRLLSDRFSAERPKGSFSTLEIQRTEQGDSAMYLCASSVAGQSILHGYTFGSGTRLTVV.

The genes are TRBV7-8 and TRBJ2-5; D is possibly TRBD1 (5 bases). The CDR3 length is 14 residues. Trimming stripped 7 bases from V and 0 bases from J, with 12 bases between. Germline V gene lookup returns CDR1 SGHVS and CDR2 FQNEAQ. The chain's CDR3 is CASTRNRYQETQYF. CDR3 nucleotides: TGTGCCAGCACCCGAAACAGGTACCAAGAGACCCAGTACTTC. Full variable domain (outside the CDR3, taken from reference TRBV7-8 and TRBJ2-5): GAGVSQSPRYKVAKRGQDVALRCDPISGHVSLFWYQQALGQGPEFLTYFQNEAQLDKSGLPSDRFFAERPEGSVSTLKIQRTQQEDSAVYLCASTRNRYQETQYFGPGTRLLVL.

CDR3 in amino acids: CASSPGTEAFF. For the CDR3, the DNA is TGTGCCAGCAGTCCAGGGACTGAAGCTTTCTTT. The rearrangement joins TRBV6-1 to TRBJ1-1, with a possible D match to TRBD1 (5 bases). The CDR3 totals 11 residues. The germline V gene encodes CDR1 MNHNS and CDR2 SASEGT. With 5 bases removed from V and 5 bases from J, the gap between germline ends came to 6 bases.

The chain links TRBV9 to TRBJ2-3, with D possibly being TRBD2 (6 bases). From germline, CDR1 is SGDLS and CDR2 YYNGEE. V lost 1 base and J 6 bases, leaving 18 bases between the germline ends. The CDR3 totals 16 residues. The CDR3 DNA reads as TGTGCCAGCAGCGTAAATGCGGGACCAGGAGGGGATACGCAGTATTTT. It yields the protein CASSVNAGPGGDTQYF.

This sequence joins TRBV4-3 and TRBJ2-7; tentative D call: TRBD1 (6 bases). The CDR3 has 15 residues. Trimming removed 4 bases at V and 1 base at J, with 14 bases between. Germline loops: CDR1 LGHNA, CDR2 YSLEER. DNA of the CDR3: TGCGCCAGCAGCCGCCGACAGGCTGGGTCCTACGAGCAGTACTTC. This encodes CASSRRQAGSYEQYF.

The genes are TRBV5-1 and TRBJ1-2; D gene unclear. This CDR3 region has 14 residues. Germline values: CDR1 SGHRS, CDR2 YFSETQ. The V gene lost 1 base and the J gene lost 2 bases, with 9 bases spanning the gap. DNA for the CDR3: TGCGCCAGCAGCTTGAGCTTAACCAACTATGGCTACACCTTC. It translates to CASSLSLTNYGYTF. The full variable domain, its missing parts supplied by reference TRBV5-1 and TRBJ1-2, is KAGVTQTPRYLIKTRGQQVTLSCSPISGHRSVSWYQQTPGQGLQFLFEYFSETQRNKGNFPGRFSGRQFSNSRSEMNVSTLELGDSALYLCASSLSLTNYGYTFGSGTRLTVV.

This chain links TRBV19 with TRBJ1-5; D possibly corresponds to TRBD1 (5 bases). Per the germline V gene, CDR1 is LNHDA and CDR2 is SQIVND (reference sequence). Trimming removed 4 bases from V and 0 bases from J, with 10 bases in between. The CDR3 has 15 residues. This CDR3 reads CASSTGHYSNQPQHF. The DNA of the CDR3 is TGTGCCAGTAGTACCGGACACTATAGCAATCAGCCCCAGCATTTT.

The chain carries TRBV9 and TRBJ2-1, with 7 bases fitting TRBD2. Germline lookup yields CDR1 SGDLS and CDR2 YYNGEE. The V and J ends lost 0 bases and 3 bases, in that order; junction bases with no gene match: 18. CDR3 length: 20 residues. CDR3 coding DNA: TGTGCCAGCAGCGTAGAGGTCTTCCTAGCGGCAACGAATAACTACAATGAGCAGTTCTTC. This sequence encodes CASSVEVFLAATNNYNEQFF.

The genes are TRBV13 and TRBJ2-3; 8 bases fit TRBD2. CDR1 PRHDT and CDR2 FYEKMQ come from the germline V gene (reference sequence). CDR3 length: 15 residues. With V trimmed by 2 bases and J by 2 bases, 3 bases remained unmatched. CDR3 sequence reads: CASSLLAGTTDTQYF. The DNA of the CDR3 is TGTGCCAGCAGCTTACTAGCGGGTACCACAGATACGCAGTATTTT.